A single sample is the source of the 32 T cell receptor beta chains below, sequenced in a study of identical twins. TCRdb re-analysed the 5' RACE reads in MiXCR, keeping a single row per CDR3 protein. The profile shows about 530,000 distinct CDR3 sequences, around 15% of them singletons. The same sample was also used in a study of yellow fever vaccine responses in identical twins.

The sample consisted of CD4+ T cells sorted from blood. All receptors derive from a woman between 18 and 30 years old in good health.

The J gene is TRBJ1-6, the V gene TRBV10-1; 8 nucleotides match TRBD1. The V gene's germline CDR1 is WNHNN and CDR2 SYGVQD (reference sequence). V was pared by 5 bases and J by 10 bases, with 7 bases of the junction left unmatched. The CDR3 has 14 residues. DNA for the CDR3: TGCGCCAGCAGTATGGGCAGGGGGCTCTCACCCCTCCACTTT. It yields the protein CASSMGRGLSPLHF.

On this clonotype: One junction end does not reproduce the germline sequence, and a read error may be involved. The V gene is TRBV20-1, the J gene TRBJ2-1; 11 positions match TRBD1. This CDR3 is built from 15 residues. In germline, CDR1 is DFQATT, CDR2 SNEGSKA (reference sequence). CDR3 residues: CCARNGGTGGVGQFF. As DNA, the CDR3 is TGCTGTGCTAGAAATGGTGGGACAGGGGGGGTAGGTCAGTTCTTC.

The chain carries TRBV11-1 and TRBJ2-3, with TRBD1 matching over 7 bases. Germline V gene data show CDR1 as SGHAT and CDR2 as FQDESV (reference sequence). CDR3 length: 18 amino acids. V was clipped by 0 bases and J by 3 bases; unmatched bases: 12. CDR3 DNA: TGTGCCAGCAGCTTAGCAGTGGACAGGACCTTATGGACAGATACGCAGTATTTT. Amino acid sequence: CASSLAVDRTLWTDTQYF. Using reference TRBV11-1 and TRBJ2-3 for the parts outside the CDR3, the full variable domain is EAEVAQSPRYKITEKSQAVAFWCDPISGHATLYWYRQILGQGPELLVQFQDESVVDDSQLPKDRFSAERLKGVDSTLKIQPAELGDSAMYLCASSLAVDRTLWTDTQYFGPGTRLTVL.

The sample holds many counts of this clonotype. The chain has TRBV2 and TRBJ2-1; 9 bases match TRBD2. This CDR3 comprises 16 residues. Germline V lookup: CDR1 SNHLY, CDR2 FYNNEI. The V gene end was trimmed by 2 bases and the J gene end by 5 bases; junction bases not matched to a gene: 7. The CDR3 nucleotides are TGTGCCAGCAGTGAAAGGGCTAGCGGGGTCCACAATGAGCAGTTCTTC. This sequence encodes CASSERASGVHNEQFF.

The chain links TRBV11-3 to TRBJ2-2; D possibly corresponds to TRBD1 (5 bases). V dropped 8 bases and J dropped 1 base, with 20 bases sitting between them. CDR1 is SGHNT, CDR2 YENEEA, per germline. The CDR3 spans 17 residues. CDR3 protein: CASCILSGQGNTGELFF. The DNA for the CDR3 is TGTGCCAGCTGTATACTATCAGGGCAGGGGAACACCGGGGAGCTGTTTTTT. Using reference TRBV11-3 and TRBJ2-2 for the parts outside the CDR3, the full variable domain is EAGVVQSPRYKIIEKKQPVAFWCNPISGHNTLYWYLQNLGQGPELLIRYENEEAVDDSQLPKDRFSAERLKGVDSTLKIQPAELGDSAVYLCASCILSGQGNTGELFFGEGSRLTVL.

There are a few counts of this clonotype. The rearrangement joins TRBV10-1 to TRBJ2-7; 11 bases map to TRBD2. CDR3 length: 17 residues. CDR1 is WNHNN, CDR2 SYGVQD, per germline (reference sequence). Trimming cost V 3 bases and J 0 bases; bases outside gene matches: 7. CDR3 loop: CASSDPGLAEGSYEQYF. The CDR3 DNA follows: TGCGCCAGCAGTGACCCGGGACTAGCGGAGGGCTCCTACGAGCAGTACTTC.

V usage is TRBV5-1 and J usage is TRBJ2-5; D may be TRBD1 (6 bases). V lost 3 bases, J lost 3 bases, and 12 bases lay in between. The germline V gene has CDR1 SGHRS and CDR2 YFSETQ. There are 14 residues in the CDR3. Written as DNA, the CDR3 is TGCGCCAGCAGCTCGGGACACCGAAAAGAGACCCAGTACTTC. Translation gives CASSSGHRKETQYF.

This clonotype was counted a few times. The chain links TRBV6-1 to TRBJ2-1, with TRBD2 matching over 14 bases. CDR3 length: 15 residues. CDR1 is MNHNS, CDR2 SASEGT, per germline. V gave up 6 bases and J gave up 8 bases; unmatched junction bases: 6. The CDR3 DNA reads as TGTGCCAGCAGGGGGACTAGCGGGAGAAGGGATGAGCAGTTCTTC. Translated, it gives CASRGTSGRRDEQFF.

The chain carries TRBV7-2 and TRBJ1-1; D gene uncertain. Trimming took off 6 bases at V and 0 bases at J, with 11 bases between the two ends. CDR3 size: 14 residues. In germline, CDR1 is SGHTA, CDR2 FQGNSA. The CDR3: CASSYGEVNTEAFF. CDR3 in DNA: TGTGCCAGCAGTTATGGGGAGGTGAACACTGAAGCTTTCTTT.

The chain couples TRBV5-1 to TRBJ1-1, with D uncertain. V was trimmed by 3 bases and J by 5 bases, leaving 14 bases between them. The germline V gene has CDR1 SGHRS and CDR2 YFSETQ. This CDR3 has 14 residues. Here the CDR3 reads CASSSTHRGTEAFF. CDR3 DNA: TGCGCCAGCAGCTCGACACACCGAGGGACTGAAGCTTTCTTT. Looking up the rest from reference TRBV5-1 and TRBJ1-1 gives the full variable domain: KAGVTQTPRYLIKTRGQQVTLSCSPISGHRSVSWYQQTPGQGLQFLFEYFSETQRNKGNFPGRFSGRQFSNSRSEMNVSTLELGDSALYLCASSSTHRGTEAFFGQGTRLTVV.

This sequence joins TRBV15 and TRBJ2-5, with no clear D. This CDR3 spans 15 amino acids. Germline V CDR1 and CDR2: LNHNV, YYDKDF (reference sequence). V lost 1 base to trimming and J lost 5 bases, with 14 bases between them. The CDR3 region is CATSRGSVALETQYF. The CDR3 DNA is TGTGCCACCAGCAGAGGCAGCGTCGCCCTGGAGACCCAGTACTTC. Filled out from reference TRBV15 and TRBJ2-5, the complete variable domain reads DAMVIQNPRYQVTQFGKPVTLSCSQTLNHNVMYWYQQKSSQAPKLLFHYYDKDFNNEADTPDNFQSRRPNTSFCFLDIRSPGLGDTAMYLCATSRGSVALETQYFGPGTRLLVL.

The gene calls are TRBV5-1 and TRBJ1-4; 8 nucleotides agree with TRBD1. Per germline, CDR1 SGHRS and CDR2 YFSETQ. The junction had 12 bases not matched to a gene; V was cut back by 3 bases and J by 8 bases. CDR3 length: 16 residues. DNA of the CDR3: TGCGCCAGCAGCTCGCCCCCGACAGGGGTGGAAGAAAAACTGTTTTTT. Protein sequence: CASSSPPTGVEEKLFF.

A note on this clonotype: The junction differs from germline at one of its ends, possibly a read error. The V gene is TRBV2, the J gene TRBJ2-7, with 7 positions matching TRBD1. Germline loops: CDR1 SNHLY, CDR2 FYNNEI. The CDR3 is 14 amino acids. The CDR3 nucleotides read TGTGCCAGCAGCGCCGAAACGGGCGCCGGGACAGCAGACTTC. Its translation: CASSAETGAGTADF.

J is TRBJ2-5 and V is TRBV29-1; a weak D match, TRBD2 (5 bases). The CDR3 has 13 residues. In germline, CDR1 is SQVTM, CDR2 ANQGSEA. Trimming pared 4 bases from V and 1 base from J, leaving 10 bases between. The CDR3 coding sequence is TGCAGCGTTGGGGGAGCGACCCAAGAGACCCAGTACTTC. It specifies CSVGGATQETQYF.

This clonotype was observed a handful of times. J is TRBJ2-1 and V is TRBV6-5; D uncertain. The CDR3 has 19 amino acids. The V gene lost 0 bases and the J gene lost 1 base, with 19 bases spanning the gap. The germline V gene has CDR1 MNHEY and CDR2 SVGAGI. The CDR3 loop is CASSYSRIISPKSYNEQFF. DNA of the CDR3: TGTGCCAGCAGTTACTCGAGAATCATATCTCCCAAGTCCTACAATGAGCAGTTCTTC.

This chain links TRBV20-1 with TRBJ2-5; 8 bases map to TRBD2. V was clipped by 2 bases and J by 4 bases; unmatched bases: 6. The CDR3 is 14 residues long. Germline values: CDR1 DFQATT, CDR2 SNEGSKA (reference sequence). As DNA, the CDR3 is TGCAGTGCTAGATCGCGACTAGCGACAGAGACCCAGTACTTC. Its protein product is CSARSRLATETQYF.

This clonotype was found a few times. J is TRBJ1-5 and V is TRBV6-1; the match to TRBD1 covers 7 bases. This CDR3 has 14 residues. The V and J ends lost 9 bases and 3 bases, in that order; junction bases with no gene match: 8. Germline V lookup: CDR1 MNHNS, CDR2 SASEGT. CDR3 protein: CASQAGGYNQPQHF. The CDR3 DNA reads TGTGCCAGTCAAGCAGGGGGGTACAATCAGCCCCAGCATTTT.

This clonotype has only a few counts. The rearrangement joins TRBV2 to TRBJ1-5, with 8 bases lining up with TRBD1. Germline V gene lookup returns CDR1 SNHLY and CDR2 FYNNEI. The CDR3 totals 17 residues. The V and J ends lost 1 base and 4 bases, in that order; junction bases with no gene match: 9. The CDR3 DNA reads TGTGCCAGCAGTGAAGGGGTGGGACAGGTGTTTAATCAGCCCCAGCATTTT. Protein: CASSEGVGQVFNQPQHF. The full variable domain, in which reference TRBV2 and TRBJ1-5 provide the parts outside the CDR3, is EPEVTQTPSHQVTQMGQEVILRCVPISNHLYFYWYRQILGQKVEFLVSFYNNEISEKSEIFDDQFSVERPDGSNFTLKIRSTKLEDSAMYFCASSEGVGQVFNQPQHFGDGTRLSIL.

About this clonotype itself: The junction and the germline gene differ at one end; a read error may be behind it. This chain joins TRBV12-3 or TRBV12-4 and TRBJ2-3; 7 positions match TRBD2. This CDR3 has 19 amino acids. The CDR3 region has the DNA TGTGCCCGCAGTTTCGGGAGGTTTCAAATAACTTCTAGCACAGATACGCAGTATTTT. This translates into CARSFGRFQITSSTDTQYF.

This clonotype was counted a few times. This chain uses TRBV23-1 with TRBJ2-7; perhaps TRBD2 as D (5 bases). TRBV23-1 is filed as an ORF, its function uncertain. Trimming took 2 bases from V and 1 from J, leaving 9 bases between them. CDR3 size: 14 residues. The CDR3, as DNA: TGCGCCAGCAGTCAAGGACTGGGGTCCTACGAGCAGTACGTC. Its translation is CASSQGLGSYEQYV.

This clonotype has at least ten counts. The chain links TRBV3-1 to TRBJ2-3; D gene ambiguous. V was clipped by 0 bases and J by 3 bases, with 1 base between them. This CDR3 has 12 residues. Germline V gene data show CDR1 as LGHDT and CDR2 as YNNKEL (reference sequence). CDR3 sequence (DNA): TGTGCCAGCAGCCAAGATACAGATACGCAGTATTTT. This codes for CASSQDTDTQYF.

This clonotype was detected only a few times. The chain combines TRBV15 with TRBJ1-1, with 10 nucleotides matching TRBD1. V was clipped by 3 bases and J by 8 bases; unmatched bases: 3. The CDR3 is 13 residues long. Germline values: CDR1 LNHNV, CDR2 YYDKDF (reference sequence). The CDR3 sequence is CATSRDRGFEAFF. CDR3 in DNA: TGTGCCACCAGCAGGGACAGGGGGTTCGAAGCTTTCTTT.

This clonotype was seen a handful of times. CDR3 residues: CSARNHPYEQYV. In DNA, the CDR3 is TGCAGTGCTAGAAACCATCCGTACGAGCAGTACGTC. The rearrangement joins TRBV20-1 to TRBJ2-7; D gene unclear. Trimming left V 2 bases short and J 4 bases short, with 9 bases between. Germline CDR1 is DFQATT and CDR2 is SNEGSKA (reference sequence). There are 12 residues in the CDR3.

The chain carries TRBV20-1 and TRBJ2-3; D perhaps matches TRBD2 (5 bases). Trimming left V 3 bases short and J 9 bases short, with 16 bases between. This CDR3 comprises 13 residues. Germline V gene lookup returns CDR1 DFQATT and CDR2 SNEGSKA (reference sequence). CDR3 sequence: CSASLPGVDTQYF. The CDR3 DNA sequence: TGCAGTGCTAGTCTACCCGGGGTGGACACGCAGTATTTT.

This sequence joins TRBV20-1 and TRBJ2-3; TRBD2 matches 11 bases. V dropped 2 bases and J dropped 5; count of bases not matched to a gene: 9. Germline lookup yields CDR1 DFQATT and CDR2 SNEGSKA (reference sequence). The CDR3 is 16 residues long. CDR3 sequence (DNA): TGCAGTGCTAGAACAGCGGTAGCGGGAGGGGGAGATACGCAGTATTTT. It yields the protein CSARTAVAGGGDTQYF.

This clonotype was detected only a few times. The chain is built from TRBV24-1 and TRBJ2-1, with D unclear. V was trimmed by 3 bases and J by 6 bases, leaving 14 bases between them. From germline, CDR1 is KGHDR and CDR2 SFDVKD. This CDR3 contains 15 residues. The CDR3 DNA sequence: TGTGCCACCAGTGATCCCCTTTACTACAGCAATGAGCAGTTCTTC. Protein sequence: CATSDPLYYSNEQFF.

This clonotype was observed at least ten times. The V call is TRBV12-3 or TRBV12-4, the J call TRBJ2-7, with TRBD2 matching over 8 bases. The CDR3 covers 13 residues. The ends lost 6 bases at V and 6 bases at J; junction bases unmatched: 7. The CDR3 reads CASSPGRVFEQYF. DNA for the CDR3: TGTGCCAGCAGCCCCGGGAGGGTCTTCGAGCAGTACTTC.

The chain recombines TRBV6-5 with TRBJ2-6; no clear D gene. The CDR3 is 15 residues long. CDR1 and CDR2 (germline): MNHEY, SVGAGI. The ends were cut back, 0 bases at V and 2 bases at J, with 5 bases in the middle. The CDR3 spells CASSYSFTGANVLTF. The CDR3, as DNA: TGTGCCAGCAGTTACTCATTCACTGGGGCCAACGTCCTGACTTTC.

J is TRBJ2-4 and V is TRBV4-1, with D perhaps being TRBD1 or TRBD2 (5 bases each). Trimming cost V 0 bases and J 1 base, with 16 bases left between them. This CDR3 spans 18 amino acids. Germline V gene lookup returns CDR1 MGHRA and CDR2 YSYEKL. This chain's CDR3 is CASSQDVPGTWAKNIQYF. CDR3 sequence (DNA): TGCGCCAGCAGCCAAGACGTTCCAGGGACGTGGGCCAAAAACATTCAGTACTTC.

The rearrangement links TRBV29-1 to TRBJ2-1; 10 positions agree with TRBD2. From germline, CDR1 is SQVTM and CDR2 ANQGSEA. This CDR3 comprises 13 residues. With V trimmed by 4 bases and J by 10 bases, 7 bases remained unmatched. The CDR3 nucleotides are TGCAGCGTTGGAGTTAGCGGGGGGTCGGAGCAGTTCTTC. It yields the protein CSVGVSGGSEQFF.

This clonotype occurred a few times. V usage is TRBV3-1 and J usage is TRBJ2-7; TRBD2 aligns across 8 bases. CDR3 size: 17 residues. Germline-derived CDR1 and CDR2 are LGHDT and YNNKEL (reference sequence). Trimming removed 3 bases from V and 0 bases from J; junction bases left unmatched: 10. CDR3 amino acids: CASSQTITSGYSYEQYF. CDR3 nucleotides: TGTGCCAGCAGCCAGACTATTACTAGCGGATACTCCTACGAGCAGTACTTC.

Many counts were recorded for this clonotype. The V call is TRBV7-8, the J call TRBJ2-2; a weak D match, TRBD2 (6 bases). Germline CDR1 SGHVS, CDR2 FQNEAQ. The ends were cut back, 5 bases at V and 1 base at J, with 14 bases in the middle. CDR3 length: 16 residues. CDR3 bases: TGTGCCAGCAGCCCGGGAGCCAGCGGGAACACCGGGGAGCTGTTTTTT. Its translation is CASSPGASGNTGELFF. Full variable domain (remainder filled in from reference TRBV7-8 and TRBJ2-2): GAGVSQSPRYKVAKRGQDVALRCDPISGHVSLFWYQQALGQGPEFLTYFQNEAQLDKSGLPSDRFFAERPEGSVSTLKIQRTQQEDSAVYLCASSPGASGNTGELFFGEGSRLTVL.